This T cell receptor beta chain is from a study of CD8+CD57+ T cells in acquired aplastic anemia. Profiling that covered TCR beta VDJ and CDR3 relied on genomic DNA as its template. TCRdb fed the reads into MiXCR, producing one record per CDR3 protein. The repertoire consists of 200,000 to 300,000 distinct CDR3 sequences, with about 44% occurring once and the leading ten covering 7.8%. The sample holds many counts of this clonotype. The ends were cut back, 5 bases at V and 4 bases at J, with 17 bases in the middle. The CDR3 sequence is 15 residues long. In germline, CDR1 is MDHEN, CDR2 SYDVKM. Sequencing was done on patients that had shown CD8+CD57+ cell expansion by flow cytometry. At the time of blood sampling, patients had not yet received any therapy.

The clonotype was recovered from a human donor with aplastic anemia. The V call is TRBV28, the J call TRBJ2-5, with a possible D match to TRBD2 (6 bases). Sequenced input: sorted CD4+, CD8+, or CD8+CD57+ T cells (not recorded which) from PBMCs. The CDR3 protein is CASSPSAGAGETQYF. In DNA form, the CDR3 reads TGTGCCAGCAGTCCCAGCGCAGGAGCGGGAGAGACCCAGTACTTC.